The 20 T cell receptor beta chains below all came from one sample that was sequenced in a study of PD-L1 blockade in urothelial cancer. Assay used: immunoSEQ multiplex PCR; TCRdb lists only in-frame clones, some missing. The table lists some 84,000 clones, about 85% of them singletons. Here the sequenced sample was PBMCs, taken around atezolizumab (anti-PD-L1) treatment. Every receptor here comes from a woman in her 70s with urothelial cancer.

The V and J genes are TRBV5-1 and TRBJ2-7; TRBD2 matches at 9 bases. Per the germline V gene, CDR1 is SGHRS and CDR2 is YFSETQ. Trimming cost V 1 base and J 5 bases; bases outside gene matches: 7. The CDR3 has 15 amino acids. The CDR3 DNA reads as TGCGCCAGCAGCTTGAAAATAGCGGGAGCCAACGAGCAGTACTTC. Amino acids: CASSLKIAGANEQYF.

This chain links TRBV19 with TRBJ2-1; a weak D match, TRBD1 (5 bases). The CDR3 contains 14 residues. V was trimmed by 11 bases and J by 3 bases, leaving 17 bases between them. The germline gives CDR1 LNHDA, CDR2 SQIVND (reference sequence). CDR3 amino acids: CASGAQGRYNEQFF. The CDR3 coding sequence is TGTGCCTCCGGAGCCCAGGGCCGCTACAATGAGCAGTTCTTC.

The chain combines TRBV11-2 with TRBJ2-1, with TRBD1 identical over 10 bases. The trim removed 5 bases at V and 0 bases at J, leaving 4 bases unmatched. CDR1 and CDR2 from the germline V gene are SGHAT and FQNNGV. CDR3 length: 16 residues. The chain's CDR3 is CASSPTGGASYNEQFF. CDR3 coding DNA: TGTGCCAGCAGCCCGACAGGGGGCGCCTCCTACAATGAGCAGTTCTTC.

In DNA form, the CDR3 reads TGTGCCTGGAGTGTACGGCTCAGGGGGAGGACTGGGGCCAACGTCCTGACTTTC. It encodes CAWSVRLRGRTGANVLTF. The rearrangement uses TRBV30 and TRBJ2-6, with D perhaps TRBD1 (7 bases). V lost 0 bases and J lost 2, with 17 bases in between. CDR1 is GTSNPN and CDR2 is SVGIG in the germline V gene (reference sequence). The CDR3 totals 18 residues.

This clone was recorded once. The chain links TRBV6-1 to TRBJ2-5, with D tentatively TRBD1 (5 bases). Looked up from germline, CDR1 is MNHNS and CDR2 is SASEGT. The CDR3 has 13 residues. V was cut by 5 bases and J by 1 base, with 8 bases left in between. CDR3 loop: CASSHQGQETQYF. CDR3 DNA: TGTGCCAGCAGTCATCAGGGCCAAGAGACCCAGTACTTC.

V is TRBV5-1 and J is TRBJ2-1; 13 bases line up with TRBD2. With V trimmed by 4 bases and J by 4 bases, 5 bases remained unmatched. CDR1 is SGHRS and CDR2 is YFSETQ in the germline V gene. The CDR3 has 16 residues. CDR3: CASSPTGLAGYNEQFF. CDR3 bases: TGCGCCAGCAGCCCGACGGGACTAGCGGGATACAATGAGCAGTTCTTC.

The rearrangement links TRBV19 to TRBJ2-1; the match to TRBD2 covers 7 bases. The ends lost 1 base at V and 9 bases at J; junction bases unmatched: 15. This CDR3 has 17 residues. Germline loops: CDR1 LNHDA, CDR2 SQIVND (reference sequence). The CDR3: CASSIGGRVGRIGEQFF. For the CDR3, the DNA is TGTGCCAGTAGTATAGGAGGGAGGGTAGGGAGAATAGGTGAGCAGTTCTTC.

The V and J genes are TRBV7-2 and TRBJ2-7; 7 nucleotides agree with TRBD2. The J segment lost 6 bases and the V segment lost 2 bases, leaving 7 bases of the junction unmatched. Germline lookup yields CDR1 SGHTA and CDR2 FQGNSA. This CDR3 is 14 amino acids long. This chain's CDR3 is CASSLPSGEVEQYF. The CDR3 nucleotides read TGTGCCAGCAGCTTACCTAGCGGCGAGGTCGAGCAGTACTTC.

The rearrangement uses TRBV13 and TRBJ2-3; the match to TRBD2 covers 11 bases. Germline V gene lookup returns CDR1 PRHDT and CDR2 FYEKMQ (reference sequence). This CDR3 contains 19 residues. After removal of 5 bases from V and 2 bases from J, the junction contained 15 bases not matched to a gene. As DNA, the CDR3 is TGTGCCAGCAGCCGACGGCTAGCGGGGGGACCTCGGGTCACAGATACGCAGTATTTT. Its translation is CASSRRLAGGPRVTDTQYF.

The CDR3 spells CASSWDRRETQYF. CDR3 DNA sequence: TGTGCCAGCAGCTGGGACAGGAGGGAGACCCAGTACTTC. The chain employs TRBV5-4 and TRBJ2-5; 8 bases match TRBD1. Germline values: CDR1 SGHNT, CDR2 YYREEE (reference sequence). V trimming: 3 bases; J trimming: 5 bases; junction bases outside the gene matches: 3. The CDR3 loop spans 13 amino acids.

V is TRBV7-9 and J is TRBJ1-1, with 11 positions matching TRBD1. Germline assignment: CDR1 SEHNR and CDR2 FQNEAQ (reference sequence). The CDR3 is made up of 15 amino acids. The trim removed 5 bases at V and 7 bases at J, leaving 9 bases unmatched. CDR3 nucleotide sequence: TGTGCCAGCAGCCTCGACGGACAGGGGGCTGTTGAAGCTTTCTTT. It specifies CASSLDGQGAVEAFF.

This chain links TRBV4-3 with TRBJ1-4; D might be TRBD1 (5 bases). Trimming shortened V by 0 bases and J by 8 bases, and 16 bases separated the two germline ends. CDR1 is LGHNA and CDR2 is YSLEER in the germline V gene. This CDR3 is built from 16 residues. The CDR3 nucleotides read TGCGCCAGCAGCCAAGAAGCCGGGCAGGGTGTGGAAAAACTGTTTTTT. Amino acid sequence: CASSQEAGQGVEKLFF.

The V gene is TRBV27, the J gene TRBJ1-5, with a weak D call TRBD1 (5 bases). The V end was cut by 6 bases, the J end by 2 bases, with 11 bases between. This CDR3 has 14 residues. Germline V lookup: CDR1 MNHEY, CDR2 SMNVEV (reference sequence). This CDR3 is CASSSDRRNQPQHF. DNA of the CDR3: TGTGCCAGCAGCTCCGACAGACGCAATCAGCCCCAGCATTTT.

This clone has a single count. The chain carries TRBV29-1 and TRBJ2-1; D might be TRBD1 (5 bases). Trimming stripped 0 bases from V and 6 bases from J, with 6 bases between. The germline gives CDR1 SQVTM, CDR2 ANQGSEA. This CDR3 has 12 residues. The CDR3 reads CSVEDRVNEQFF. In DNA form, the CDR3 reads TGCAGCGTTGAAGACAGGGTCAATGAGCAGTTCTTC.

The chain joins TRBV27 to TRBJ2-7; D uncertain. Trimming cost V 2 bases and J 0 bases, with 8 bases left between them. CDR1 MNHEY and CDR2 SMNVEV come from the germline V gene (reference sequence). The CDR3 has 14 amino acids. This CDR3 reads CASSLIGVSYEQYF. The CDR3 DNA follows: TGTGCCAGCAGTTTAATCGGTGTCTCCTACGAGCAGTACTTC.

The chain uses TRBV6-1 and TRBJ1-1; D may be TRBD1 (6 bases). The CDR3 has 13 residues. The V gene lost 6 bases and the J gene lost 6 bases, with 14 bases spanning the gap. The germline V gene has CDR1 MNHNS and CDR2 SASEGT. The CDR3, as DNA: TGTGCCAGCAGCCGCGACAGGATTGCTGAAGCTTTCTTT. Its protein product is CASSRDRIAEAFF.

This chain links TRBV5-6 with TRBJ1-2; D may be TRBD1 (5 bases). Germline V gene data show CDR1 as SGHDT and CDR2 as YYEEEE. The CDR3 extends over 14 amino acids. V was cut by 2 bases and J by 7 bases, with 15 bases left in between. Here the CDR3 DNA reads TGTGCCAGCAGCTTTCGGGGGGAGATGAGTGGCTACACCTTC. It yields the protein CASSFRGEMSGYTF.

The genes are TRBV2 and TRBJ2-1; unclear D gene. The CDR3 has 15 amino acids. The V gene lost 5 bases and the J gene lost 1 base, with 12 bases spanning the gap. Germline CDR1 is SNHLY and CDR2 is FYNNEI. The CDR3 spells CASSLRRNSYNEQFF. CDR3 DNA: TGTGCCAGCAGTCTCCGTCGTAATTCCTACAATGAGCAGTTCTTC.

This clone was picked up one time. The gene calls are TRBV2 and TRBJ2-2, with 7 nucleotides matching TRBD1. The CDR3 length is 18 residues. The V segment lost 3 bases and the J segment 4 bases; nucleotides outside the gene matches: 14. From germline, CDR1 is SNHLY and CDR2 FYNNEI. CDR3 protein: CASSEGATGTAVTGELFF. The DNA for the CDR3 is TGTGCCAGCAGTGAGGGGGCAACCGGGACAGCCGTCACCGGGGAGCTGTTTTTT.

J is TRBJ1-1 and V is TRBV5-4; no reliable D call. From germline, CDR1 is SGHNT and CDR2 YYREEE (reference sequence). Trimming left V 1 base short and J 7 bases short, with 8 bases between. The CDR3 is made up of 12 amino acids. CDR3 DNA: TGTGCCAGCAGCTTGCCGGGAAGTGAAGCTTTCTTT. Its protein product is CASSLPGSEAFF.